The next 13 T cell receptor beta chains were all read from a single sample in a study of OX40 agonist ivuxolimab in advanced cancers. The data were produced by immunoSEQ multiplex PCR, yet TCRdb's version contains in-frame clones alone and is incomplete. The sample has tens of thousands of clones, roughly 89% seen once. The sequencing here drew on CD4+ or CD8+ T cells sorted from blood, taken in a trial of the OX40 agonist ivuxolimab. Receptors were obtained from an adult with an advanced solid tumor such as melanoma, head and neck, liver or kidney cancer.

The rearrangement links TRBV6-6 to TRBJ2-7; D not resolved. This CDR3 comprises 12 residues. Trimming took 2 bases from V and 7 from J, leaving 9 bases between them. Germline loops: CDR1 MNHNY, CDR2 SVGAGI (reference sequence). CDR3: CASSYMAREQYF. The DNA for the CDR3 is TGTGCCAGCAGTTACATGGCGCGTGAGCAGTACTTC.

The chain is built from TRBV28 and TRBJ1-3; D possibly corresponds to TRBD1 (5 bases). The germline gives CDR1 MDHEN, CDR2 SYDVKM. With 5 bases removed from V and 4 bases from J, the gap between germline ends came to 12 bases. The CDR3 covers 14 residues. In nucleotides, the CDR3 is TGTGCCAGCAGTCCGACAGTAACCGGAAACACCATATATTTT. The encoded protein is CASSPTVTGNTIYF.

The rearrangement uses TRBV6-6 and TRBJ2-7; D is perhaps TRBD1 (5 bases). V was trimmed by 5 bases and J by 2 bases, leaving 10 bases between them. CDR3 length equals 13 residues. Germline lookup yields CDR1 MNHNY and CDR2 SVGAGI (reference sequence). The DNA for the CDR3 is TGTGCCAGCAGTAGGGGCCAGGCCTACGAGCAGTACTTC. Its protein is CASSRGQAYEQYF.

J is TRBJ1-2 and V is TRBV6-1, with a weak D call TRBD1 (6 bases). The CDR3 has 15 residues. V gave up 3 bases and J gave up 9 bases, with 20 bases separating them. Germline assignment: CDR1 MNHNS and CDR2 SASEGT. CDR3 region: CASSDLRTVTSRYTF. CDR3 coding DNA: TGTGCCAGCAGTGATCTTAGGACAGTCACATCTCGCTACACCTTC.

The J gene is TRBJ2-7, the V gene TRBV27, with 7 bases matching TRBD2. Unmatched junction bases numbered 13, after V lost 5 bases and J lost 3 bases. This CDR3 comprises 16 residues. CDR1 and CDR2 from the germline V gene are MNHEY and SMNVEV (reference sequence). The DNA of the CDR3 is TGTGCCAGCAGTCAAACGCCCCGGGACTACATCTACGAGCAGTACTTC. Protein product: CASSQTPRDYIYEQYF.

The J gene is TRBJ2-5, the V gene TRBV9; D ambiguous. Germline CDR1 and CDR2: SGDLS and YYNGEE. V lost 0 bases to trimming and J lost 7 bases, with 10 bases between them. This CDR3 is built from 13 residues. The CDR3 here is CASSVGTTGTQYF. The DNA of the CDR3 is TGTGCCAGCAGCGTAGGGACGACGGGGACCCAGTACTTC. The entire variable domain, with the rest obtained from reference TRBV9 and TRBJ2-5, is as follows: DSGVTQTPKHLITATGQRVTLRCSPRSGDLSVYWYQQSLDQGLQFLIQYYNGEERAKGNILERFSAQQFPDLHSELNLSSLELGDSALYFCASSVGTTGTQYFGPGTRLLVL.

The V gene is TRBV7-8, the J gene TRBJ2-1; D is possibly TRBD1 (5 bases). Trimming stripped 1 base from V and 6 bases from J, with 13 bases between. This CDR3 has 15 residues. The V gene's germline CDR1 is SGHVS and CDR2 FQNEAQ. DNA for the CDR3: TGTGCCAGCAGCTTAGGGGCAGGGCTACGCAATGAGCAGTTCTTC. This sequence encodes CASSLGAGLRNEQFF.

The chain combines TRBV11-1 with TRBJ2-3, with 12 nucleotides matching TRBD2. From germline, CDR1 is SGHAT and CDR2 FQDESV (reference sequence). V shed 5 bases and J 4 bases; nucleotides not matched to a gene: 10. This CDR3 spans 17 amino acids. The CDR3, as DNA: TGTGCCAGCAGCCCTCGACTAGCGGGGGACCACGCAGATACGCAGTATTTT. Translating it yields CASSPRLAGDHADTQYF.

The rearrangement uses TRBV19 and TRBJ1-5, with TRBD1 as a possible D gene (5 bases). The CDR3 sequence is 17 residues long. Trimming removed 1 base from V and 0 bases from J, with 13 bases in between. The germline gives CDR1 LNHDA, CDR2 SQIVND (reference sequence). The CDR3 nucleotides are TGTGCCAGTAGTATAGGCCAGGGCGGGGTTAGCAATCAGCCCCAGCATTTT. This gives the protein CASSIGQGGVSNQPQHF.

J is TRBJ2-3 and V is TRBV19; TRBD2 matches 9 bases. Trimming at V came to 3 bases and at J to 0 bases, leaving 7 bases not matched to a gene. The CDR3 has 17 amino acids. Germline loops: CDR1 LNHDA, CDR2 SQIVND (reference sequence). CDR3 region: CASSIALAGYSTDTQYF. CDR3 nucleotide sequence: TGTGCCAGTAGTATTGCCCTAGCGGGGTATAGCACAGATACGCAGTATTTT.

CDR3 nucleotide sequence: TGTGCCAGTAAGACCGACCCTTATAGCAATCAGCCCCAGCATTTT. Translation gives CASKTDPYSNQPQHF. The chain is built from TRBV19 and TRBJ1-5; D uncertain. The CDR3 contains 15 residues. Looked up from germline, CDR1 is LNHDA and CDR2 is SQIVND (reference sequence). Trimming cost V 7 bases and J 0 bases, with 13 bases left between them.

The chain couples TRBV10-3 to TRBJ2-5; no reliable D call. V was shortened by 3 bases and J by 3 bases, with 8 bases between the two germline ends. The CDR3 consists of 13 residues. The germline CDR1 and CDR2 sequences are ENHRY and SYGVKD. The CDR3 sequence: CAISDRQKETQYF. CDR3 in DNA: TGTGCCATCAGTGACCGGCAGAAAGAGACCCAGTACTTC.

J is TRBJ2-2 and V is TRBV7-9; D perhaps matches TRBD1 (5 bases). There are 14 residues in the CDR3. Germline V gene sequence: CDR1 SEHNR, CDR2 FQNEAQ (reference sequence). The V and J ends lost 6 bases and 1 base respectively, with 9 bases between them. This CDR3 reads CASSFDRNTGELFF. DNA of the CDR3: TGTGCCAGCAGTTTCGACAGGAACACCGGGGAGCTGTTTTTT.